This TCR beta chain came from a study of blood T cell repertoires in COVID-19. The CDR3 contains 17 residues. Germline V gene lookup returns CDR1 MGHRA and CDR2 YSYEKL. The V end was cut by 4 bases, the J end by 2 bases, with 18 bases between. The protocol was immunoSEQ multiplex PCR, while the TCRdb copy is restricted to in-frame clones and leaves out a portion. The sample includes some 290,000 clones, around nine tenths of them seen just once. V gene TRBV4-1 combines with J gene TRBJ1-5, with D tentatively TRBD1 (5 bases). The sequence came from a woman in her 30s with COVID-19, enrolled during active disease. Sample: peripheral blood. The CDR3 region is CASSLSLGVLGNQPQHF. DNA for the CDR3: TGCGCCAGCAGCCTCTCCTTAGGGGTATTAGGCAATCAGCCCCAGCATTTT.